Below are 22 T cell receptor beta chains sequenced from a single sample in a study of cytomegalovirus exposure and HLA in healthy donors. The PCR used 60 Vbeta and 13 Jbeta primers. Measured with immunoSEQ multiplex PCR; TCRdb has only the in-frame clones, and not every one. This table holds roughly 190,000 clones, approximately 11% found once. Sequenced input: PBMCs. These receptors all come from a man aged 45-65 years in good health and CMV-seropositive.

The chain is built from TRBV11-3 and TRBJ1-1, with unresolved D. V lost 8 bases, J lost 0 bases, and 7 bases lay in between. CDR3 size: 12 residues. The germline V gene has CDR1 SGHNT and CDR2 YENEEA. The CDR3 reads CASGELNTEAFF. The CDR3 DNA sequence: TGTGCCAGCGGGGAGTTGAACACTGAAGCTTTCTTT.

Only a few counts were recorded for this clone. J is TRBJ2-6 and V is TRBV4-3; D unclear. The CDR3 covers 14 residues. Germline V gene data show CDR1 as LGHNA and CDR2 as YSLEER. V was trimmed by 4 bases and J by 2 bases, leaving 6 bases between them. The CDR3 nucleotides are TGCGCCAGCAGCCCCCGTGCTGGGGCCAACGTCCTGACTTTC. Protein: CASSPRAGANVLTF.

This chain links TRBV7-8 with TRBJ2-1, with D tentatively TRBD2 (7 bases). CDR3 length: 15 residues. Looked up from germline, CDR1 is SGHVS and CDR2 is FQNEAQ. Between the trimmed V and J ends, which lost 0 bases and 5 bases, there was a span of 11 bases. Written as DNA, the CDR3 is TGTGCCAGCAGCTTAGCCCGGGGGGACAACAATGAGCAGTTCTTC. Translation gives CASSLARGDNNEQFF.

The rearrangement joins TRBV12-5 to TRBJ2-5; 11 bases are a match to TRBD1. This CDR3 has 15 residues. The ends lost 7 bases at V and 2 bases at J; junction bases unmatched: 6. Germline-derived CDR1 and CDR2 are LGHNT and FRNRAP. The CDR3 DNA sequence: TGTGCTAGTGCCCGAGGGACAGGGGGACAAGAGACCCAGTACTTC. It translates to CASARGTGGQETQYF.

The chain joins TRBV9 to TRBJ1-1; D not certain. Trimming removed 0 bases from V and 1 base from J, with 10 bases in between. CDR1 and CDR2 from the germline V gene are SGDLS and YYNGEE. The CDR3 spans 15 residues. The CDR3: CASSVEPRKNTEAFF. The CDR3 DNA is TGTGCCAGCAGCGTAGAGCCTCGTAAGAACACTGAAGCTTTCTTT.

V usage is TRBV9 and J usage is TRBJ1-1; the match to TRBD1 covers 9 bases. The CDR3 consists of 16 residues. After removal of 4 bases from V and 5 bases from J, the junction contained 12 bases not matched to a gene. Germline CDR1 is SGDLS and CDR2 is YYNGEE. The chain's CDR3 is CASSQGGTGGATEAFF. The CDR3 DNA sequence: TGTGCCAGCAGCCAAGGTGGAACAGGGGGCGCGACTGAAGCTTTCTTT.

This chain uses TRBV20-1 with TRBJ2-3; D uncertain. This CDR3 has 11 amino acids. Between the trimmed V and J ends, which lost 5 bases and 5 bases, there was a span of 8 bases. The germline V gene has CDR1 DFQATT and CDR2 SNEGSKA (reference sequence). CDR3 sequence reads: CSASLRDTQYF. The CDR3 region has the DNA TGCAGTGCTTCCCTCCGAGATACGCAGTATTTT.

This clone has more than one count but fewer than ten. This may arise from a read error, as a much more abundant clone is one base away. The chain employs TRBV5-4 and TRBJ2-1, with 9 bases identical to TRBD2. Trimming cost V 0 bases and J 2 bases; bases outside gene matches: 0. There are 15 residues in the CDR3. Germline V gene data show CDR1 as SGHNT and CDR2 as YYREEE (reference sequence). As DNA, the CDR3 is TGTGCCAGCAGCTTGGTAGCGGGGGCCTACAATGAGCAGTTCTTC. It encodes CASSLVAGAYNEQFF.

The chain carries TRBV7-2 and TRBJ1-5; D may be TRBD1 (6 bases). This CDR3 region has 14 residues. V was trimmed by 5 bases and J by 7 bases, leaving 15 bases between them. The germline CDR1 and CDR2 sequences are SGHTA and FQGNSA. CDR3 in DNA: TGTGCCAGCAGCGGGACACCCCAGGTACAGCCCCAGCATTTT. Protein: CASSGTPQVQPQHF. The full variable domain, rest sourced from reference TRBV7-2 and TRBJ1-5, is GAGVSQSPSNKVTEKGKDVELRCDPISGHTALYWYRQSLGQGLEFLIYFQGNSAPDKSGLPSDRFSAERTGGSVSTLTIQRTQQEDSAVYLCASSGTPQVQPQHFGDGTRLSIL.

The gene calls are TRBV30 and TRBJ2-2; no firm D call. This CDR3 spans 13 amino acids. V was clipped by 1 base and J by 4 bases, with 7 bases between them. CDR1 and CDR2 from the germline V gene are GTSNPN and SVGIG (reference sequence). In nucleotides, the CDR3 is TGTGCCTGGAGTGAGCTTTCCACCGGGGAGCTGTTTTTT. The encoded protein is CAWSELSTGELFF.

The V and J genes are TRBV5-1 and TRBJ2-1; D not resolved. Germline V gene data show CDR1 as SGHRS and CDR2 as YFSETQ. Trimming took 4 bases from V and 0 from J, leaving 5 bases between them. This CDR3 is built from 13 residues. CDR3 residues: CASSPSSYNEQFF. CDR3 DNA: TGCGCCAGCAGCCCCAGCTCCTACAATGAGCAGTTCTTC.

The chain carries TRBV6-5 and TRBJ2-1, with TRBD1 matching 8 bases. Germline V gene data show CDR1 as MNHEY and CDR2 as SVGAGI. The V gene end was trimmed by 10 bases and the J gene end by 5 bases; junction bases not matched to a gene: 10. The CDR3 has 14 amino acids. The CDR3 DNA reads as TGTGCCACCACAGTGGACAGGGTACACAATGAGCAGTTCTTC. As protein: CATTVDRVHNEQFF.

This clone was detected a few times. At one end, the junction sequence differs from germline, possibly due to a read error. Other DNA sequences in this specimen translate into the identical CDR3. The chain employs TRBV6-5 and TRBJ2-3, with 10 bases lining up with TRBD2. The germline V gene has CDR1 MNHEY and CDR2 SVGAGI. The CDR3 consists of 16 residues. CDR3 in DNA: TGTGCCAGCAGTTACTCGAAGCGGGGGGGCACGGATACGCAGTATTTT. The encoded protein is CASSYSKRGGTDTQYF.

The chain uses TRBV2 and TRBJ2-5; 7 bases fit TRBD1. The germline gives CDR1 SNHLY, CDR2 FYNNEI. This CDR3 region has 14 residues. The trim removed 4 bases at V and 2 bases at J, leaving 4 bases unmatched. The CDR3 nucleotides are TGTGCCAGCAGTGGTCCAGGGGGACAAGAGACCCAGTACTTC. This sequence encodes CASSGPGGQETQYF.

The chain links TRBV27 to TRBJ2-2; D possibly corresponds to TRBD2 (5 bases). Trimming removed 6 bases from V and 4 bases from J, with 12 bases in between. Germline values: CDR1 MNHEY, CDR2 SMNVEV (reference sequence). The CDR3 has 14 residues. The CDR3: CASRLGWGTGELFF. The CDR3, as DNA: TGTGCCAGCAGACTAGGCTGGGGCACCGGGGAGCTGTTTTTT.

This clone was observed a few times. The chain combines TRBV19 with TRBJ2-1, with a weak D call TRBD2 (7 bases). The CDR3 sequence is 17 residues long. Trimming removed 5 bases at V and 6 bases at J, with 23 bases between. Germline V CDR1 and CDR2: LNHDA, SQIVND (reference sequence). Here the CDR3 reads CASSVAWGRGPSNEQFF. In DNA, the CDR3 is TGTGCCAGTAGTGTTGCCTGGGGGCGGGGGCCATCCAATGAGCAGTTCTTC. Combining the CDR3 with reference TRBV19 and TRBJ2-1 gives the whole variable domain DGGITQSPKYLFRKEGQNVTLSCEQNLNHDAMYWYRQDPGQGLRLIYYSQIVNDFQKGDIAEGYSVSREKKESFPLTVTSAQKNPTAFYLCASSVAWGRGPSNEQFFGPGTRLTVL.

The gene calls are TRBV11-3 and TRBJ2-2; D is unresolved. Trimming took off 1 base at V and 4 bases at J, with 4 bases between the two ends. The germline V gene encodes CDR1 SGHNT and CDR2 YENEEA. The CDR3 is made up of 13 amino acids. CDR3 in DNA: TGTGCCAGCAGCTTAGGGAGCACCGGGGAGCTGTTTTTT. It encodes CASSLGSTGELFF. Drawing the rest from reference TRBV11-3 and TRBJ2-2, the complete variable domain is EAGVVQSPRYKIIEKKQPVAFWCNPISGHNTLYWYLQNLGQGPELLIRYENEEAVDDSQLPKDRFSAERLKGVDSTLKIQPAELGDSAVYLCASSLGSTGELFFGEGSRLTVL.

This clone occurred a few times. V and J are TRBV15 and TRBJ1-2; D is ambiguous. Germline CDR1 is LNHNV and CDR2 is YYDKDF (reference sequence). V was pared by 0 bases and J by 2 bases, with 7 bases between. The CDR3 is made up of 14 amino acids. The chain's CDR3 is CATSRDGLNYGYTF. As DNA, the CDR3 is TGTGCCACCAGCAGAGATGGCTTAAACTATGGCTACACCTTC.

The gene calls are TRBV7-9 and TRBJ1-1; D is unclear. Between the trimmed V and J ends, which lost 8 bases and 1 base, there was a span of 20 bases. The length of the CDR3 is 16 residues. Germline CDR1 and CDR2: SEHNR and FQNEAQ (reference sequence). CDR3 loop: CASYDSLVQQNTEAFF. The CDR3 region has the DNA TGTGCCAGCTACGATTCTTTGGTACAACAGAACACTGAAGCTTTCTTT.

CDR3 residues: CAWSRGGSDTIYF. CDR3 in DNA: TGTGCCTGGAGTAGGGGGGGCTCGGACACCATATATTTT. V and J are TRBV30 and TRBJ1-3; a possible D gene is TRBD1 (6 bases). From germline, CDR1 is GTSNPN and CDR2 SVGIG (reference sequence). The CDR3 contains 13 residues. The V and J ends lost 2 bases and 8 bases respectively, with 13 bases between them.

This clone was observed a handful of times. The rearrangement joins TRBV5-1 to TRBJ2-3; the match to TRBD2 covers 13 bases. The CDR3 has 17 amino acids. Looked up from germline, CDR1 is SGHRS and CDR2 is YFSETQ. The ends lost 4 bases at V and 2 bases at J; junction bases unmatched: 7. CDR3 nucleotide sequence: TGCGCCAGCAGCCCCCCCGGACTAGCGGGGGACACAGATACGCAGTATTTT. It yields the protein CASSPPGLAGDTDTQYF.

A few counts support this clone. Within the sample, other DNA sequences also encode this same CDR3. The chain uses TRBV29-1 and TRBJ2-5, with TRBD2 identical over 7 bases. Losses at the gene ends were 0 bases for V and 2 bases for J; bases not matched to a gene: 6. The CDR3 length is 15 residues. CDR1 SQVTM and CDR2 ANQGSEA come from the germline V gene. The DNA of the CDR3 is TGCAGCGTTGAAGATGGGGGGGGTCGACAAGAGACCCAGTACTTC. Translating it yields CSVEDGGGRQETQYF.